These T cell receptor beta chains were read from a single sample in a study of T cell responses to AZD1222 COVID-19 vaccine. Only in-frame clones appear in the TCRdb table, and some are missing; sequencing was by immunoSEQ multiplex PCR. The table records some 140,000 clones, more than 85% of them present only once. The specimen was peripheral blood, collected on day 0 of AZD1222 vaccination. The source is an adult in good health. The CDR3 runs from the conserved cysteine through the conserved F or W. D genes are given only for firm matches. For some rows the clone size is stated as once, few or many, or as a class when expanded; others skip it.

cdr3_length	d_call	clone_size	v_call	j_call	cdr3_nt	cdr3_aa
12	-	-	TRBV29-1	TRBJ1-1	TGCAGCGTCAATATGGGGGGCGCGAGAGCTTTCTTT	CSVNMGGARAFF
12	-	once	TRBV11-2	TRBJ1-1	TGTGCCAGCAGCCGGAAGCCTTTGGAAGCTTTCTTT	CASSRKPLEAFF
14	TRBD2	-	TRBV7-2	TRBJ2-3	TGTGCCAGCAGCTTAGGACTAGCGGGGGATGCGCAGTATTTT	CASSLGLAGDAQYF
14	-	once	TRBV7-2	TRBJ2-7	TGTGCCAGCAGCTTAGTCACGGGAGACTACGAGCAGTACTTC	CASSLVTGDYEQYF
11	-	-	TRBV2	TRBJ1-1	TGTGCCAGCAGTGCTGGGGCTGAAGCTTTCTTT	CASSAGAEAFF
15	TRBD1	once	TRBV6-6	TRBJ2-7	TGTGCCAGCAGGCATCCGGGACAGGGTCGCTACGAGCAGTACTTC	CASRHPGQGRYEQYF
15	TRBD2	-	TRBV5-4	TRBJ2-3	TGTGCCAGCAGCTTGTGGACTAGCTTCCCAGATACGCAGTATTTT	CASSLWTSFPDTQYF
14	-	-	TRBV5-4	TRBJ2-7	TGTGCCAGCAGCTCTATGGGATGGTCCTACGAGCAGTACTTC	CASSSMGWSYEQYF
14	-	-	TRBV7-3	TRBJ2-2	TGTGCCAGCAGGAGGGGCGCGCTTAACGGGGAGCTGTTTTTT	CASRRGALNGELFF
15	-	-	TRBV19	TRBJ2-1	TGTGCCAGTAGTATAGGTTCGGGTCCCTACAATGAGCAGTTCTTC	CASSIGSGPYNEQFF
16	-	-	TRBV19	TRBJ2-1	TGTGCCAGTAGCCTAATGGCCGGGGGGCCTTACAATGAGCAGTTCTTC	CASSLMAGGPYNEQFF
11	-	-	TRBV25-1	TRBJ2-7	TGTGCCAGCAGCCCCCGGGACGAGCAGTACTTC	CASSPRDEQYF